This T cell receptor beta chain was recorded in a study of T cells after yellow fever vaccination. Study-level results: Peaking on day 5 versus 15, the secondary response was faster but weaker.

V shed 3 bases and J shed 0 bases, with 13 bases lying between them. The CDR3 loop spans 16 amino acids. In germline, CDR1 is MGHRA, CDR2 YSYEKL. Via MiXCR, TCRdb re-called the 5' RACE reads, giving one row per CDR3 protein. The sample yields about 130,000 distinct CDR3 sequences, about 8.4% seen once. Regarding this clonotype: Antigen unknown.

The chain recombines TRBV4-1 with TRBJ2-3, with D perhaps given as TRBD1 or TRBD2 (5 bases each). This sequence was found in a young man who received the YFV17D yellow fever vaccine. The sample consisted of CD8+ T cells sorted from PBMCs, taken on the day of the yellow fever booster vaccination. This CDR3 reads CASSHPLGRSTDTQYF. The DNA for the CDR3 is TGCGCCAGCAGCCATCCTCTGGGACGGAGCACAGATACGCAGTATTTT.